This is a list of T cell receptor beta chains from one sample in a study of T cells in Graves' hyperthyroidism and ophthalmopathy. TCRdb redid the calling of the multiplex PCR reads with MiXCR, one entry per CDR3 protein. The sample has some 600,000 distinct CDR3 sequences; more than 11% are singletons. Sequencing input: blood. The receptors come from a woman aged 25 to 39 with Graves' hyperthyroidism that later progressed to Graves' ophthalmopathy. Each CDR3 is given with its conserved first and last residue. The order of the fields is J gene, V gene, clone size, CDR3 length, D gene, CDR3 protein, CDR3 DNA. A D gene is named only where the DNA matches it firmly. Not all rows give a size; the values are once, few, many and, for expanded clones, a class.

J gene: TRBJ2-5
V gene: TRBV20-1
clone size: few
CDR3 length: 15
D gene: TRBD2
CDR3 protein: CSSSGRASMRETQYF
CDR3 DNA: TGCAGTTCTAGCGGGAGGGCCTCGATGAGAGAGACCCAGTACTTC

J gene: TRBJ2-7
V gene: TRBV29-1
clone size: many
CDR3 length: 13
D gene: -
CDR3 protein: CSVADGALYEQYF
CDR3 DNA: TGCAGCGTGGCGGACGGAGCTCTCTACGAGCAGTACTTC

J gene: TRBJ2-7
V gene: TRBV20-1
clone size: many
CDR3 length: 13
D gene: -
CDR3 protein: CSARAPSSYEQYF
CDR3 DNA: TGCAGTGCTAGAGCTCCATCCTCCTACGAGCAGTACTTC

J gene: TRBJ2-2
V gene: TRBV29-1
clone size: few
CDR3 length: 14
D gene: TRBD1
CDR3 protein: CSVARQGATGELFF
CDR3 DNA: TGCAGCGTTGCCCGACAGGGCGCCACAGGGGAGCTGTTTTTT

J gene: TRBJ2-1
V gene: TRBV27
clone size: many
CDR3 length: 16
D gene: TRBD2
CDR3 protein: CASSPYTSGLNNEQFF
CDR3 DNA: TGTGCCAGCAGTCCCTACACTAGCGGCCTCAACAATGAGCAGTTCTTC

J gene: TRBJ2-2
V gene: TRBV18
clone size: many
CDR3 length: 15
D gene: TRBD2
CDR3 protein: CASSPPSGSTGELFF
CDR3 DNA: TGTGCCAGCTCACCACCTAGCGGGAGTACCGGGGAGCTGTTTTTT

J gene: TRBJ1-4
V gene: TRBV19
clone size: many
CDR3 length: 14
D gene: -
CDR3 protein: CASSMWGNLEKLFF
CDR3 DNA: TGTGCCAGTAGTATGTGGGGGAACCTCGAAAAACTGTTTTTT

J gene: TRBJ2-5
V gene: TRBV2
clone size: many
CDR3 length: 13
D gene: -
CDR3 protein: CASRQSGGETQYF
CDR3 DNA: TGTGCCAGCAGACAATCGGGCGGGGAGACCCAGTACTTC

J gene: TRBJ1-6
V gene: TRBV9
clone size: few
CDR3 length: 16
D gene: -
CDR3 protein: CASSAPDVSYNSPLHF
CDR3 DNA: TGTGCCAGCAGCGCGCCCGACGTCTCCTATAATTCACCCCTCCACTTT

J gene: TRBJ2-7
V gene: TRBV13
clone size: many
CDR3 length: 14
D gene: -
CDR3 protein: CASSLRTEPYEQYF
CDR3 DNA: TGTGCCAGCAGCTTACGGACGGAGCCCTACGAGCAGTACTTC

J gene: TRBJ1-4
V gene: TRBV25-1
clone size: few
CDR3 length: 15
D gene: -
CDR3 protein: CTSSEYRAANEKLFF
CDR3 DNA: TGTACCAGCAGTGAATATCGGGCAGCTAATGAAAAACTGTTTTTT

J gene: TRBJ1-2
V gene: TRBV30
clone size: -
CDR3 length: 11
D gene: -
CDR3 protein: CAWSGAGGYTF
CDR3 DNA: TGTGCCTGGAGTGGGGCCGGCGGCTACACCTTC

J gene: TRBJ1-4
V gene: TRBV28
clone size: many
CDR3 length: 12
D gene: -
CDR3 protein: CASYSSNEKLFF
CDR3 DNA: TGTGCCAGTTACAGTTCTAATGAAAAACTGTTTTTT

J gene: TRBJ2-1
V gene: TRBV6-1
clone size: many
CDR3 length: 16
D gene: TRBD2
CDR3 protein: CASSATSGRDHNEQFF
CDR3 DNA: TGTGCCAGCAGTGCGACTAGCGGGAGGGACCACAATGAGCAGTTCTTC

J gene: TRBJ2-5
V gene: TRBV11-3
clone size: few
CDR3 length: 17
D gene: TRBD1
CDR3 protein: CASSNRRGQGSQETQYF
CDR3 DNA: TGTGCCAGCAGCAACAGAAGGGGACAGGGAAGCCAAGAGACCCAGTACTTC

J gene: TRBJ2-7
V gene: TRBV18
clone size: many
CDR3 length: 14
D gene: TRBD1
CDR3 protein: CASSSQGAQNEQYF
CDR3 DNA: TGTGCCAGCTCTTCACAGGGGGCGCAAAACGAGCAGTACTTC

J gene: TRBJ1-2
V gene: TRBV12-5
clone size: -
CDR3 length: 17
D gene: TRBD1
CDR3 protein: CASGLFTGTAGNYGYTF
CDR3 DNA: TGTGCTAGTGGTTTGTTTACCGGGACAGCGGGAAACTATGGCTACACCTTC

J gene: TRBJ2-2
V gene: TRBV5-6
clone size: -
CDR3 length: 13
D gene: -
CDR3 protein: CASSFRSPGELFF
CDR3 DNA: TGTGCCAGCAGCTTTCGATCACCCGGGGAGCTGTTTTTT

J gene: TRBJ2-3
V gene: TRBV30
clone size: many
CDR3 length: 14
D gene: TRBD2
CDR3 protein: CALNSGRGTDTQYF
CDR3 DNA: TGTGCCCTGAATAGCGGGAGGGGCACAGATACGCAGTATTTT

J gene: TRBJ1-1
V gene: TRBV18
clone size: many
CDR3 length: 11
D gene: -
CDR3 protein: CASSTTGAAFF
CDR3 DNA: TGTGCCAGCTCCACTACCGGGGCGGCTTTCTTT

J gene: TRBJ2-7
V gene: TRBV27
clone size: many
CDR3 length: 10
D gene: -
CDR3 protein: CASSRYEQYF
CDR3 DNA: TGTGCCAGCAGTCGATACGAGCAGTACTTC

J gene: TRBJ2-5
V gene: TRBV6-1
clone size: many
CDR3 length: 15
D gene: -
CDR3 protein: CASSYSDYLRETQYF
CDR3 DNA: TGTGCCAGCAGTTATTCGGACTATCTGAGGGAGACCCAGTACTTC

J gene: TRBJ2-1
V gene: TRBV2
clone size: many
CDR3 length: 14
D gene: TRBD2
CDR3 protein: CASKVSGSGNEQFF
CDR3 DNA: TGTGCCAGCAAGGTTAGCGGGAGTGGTAATGAGCAGTTCTTC

J gene: TRBJ1-2
V gene: TRBV30
clone size: few
CDR3 length: 13
D gene: -
CDR3 protein: CACSRGAGYGYTF
CDR3 DNA: TGTGCCTGTAGTCGGGGAGCGGGCTATGGCTACACCTTC

J gene: TRBJ2-3
V gene: TRBV30
clone size: many
CDR3 length: 17
D gene: -
CDR3 protein: CAWMKTSRPPKYPTQYF
CDR3 DNA: TGTGCCTGGATGAAAACGAGCCGCCCACCGAAGTATCCTACGCAGTATTTT

J gene: TRBJ1-4
V gene: TRBV7-9
clone size: few
CDR3 length: 13
D gene: -
CDR3 protein: CASSRDGVEKLFF
CDR3 DNA: TGTGCCAGCAGCCGGGACGGAGTTGAAAAACTGTTTTTT